The 17 T cell receptor beta chains below come from one sample, sequenced in a study of blood T cell repertoires in COVID-19. The protocol was immunoSEQ multiplex PCR, while the TCRdb copy is restricted to in-frame clones and leaves out a portion. The sample lists around 280,000 clones; approximately 86% were seen once. Specimen: peripheral blood. The receptor set was obtained from an older man with acute or convalescent COVID-19.

The V and J genes are TRBV7-6 and TRBJ2-2; D is uncertain. Germline V gene data show CDR1 as SGHVS and CDR2 as FNYEAQ. Trimming left V 5 bases short and J 4 bases short, with 14 bases between. This CDR3 spans 15 amino acids. For the CDR3, the DNA is TGTGCCAGCAGCCTCCTTGTCGGCGGCACCGGGGAGCTGTTTTTT. Residues: CASSLLVGGTGELFF.

The chain has TRBV6-2 or TRBV6-3 and TRBJ2-5, with TRBD2 identical over 8 bases. Germline V gives CDR1 MNHEY, CDR2 SVGEGT. The CDR3 runs 14 residues. V shed 5 bases and J 6 bases; nucleotides not matched to a gene: 8. CDR3 sequence: CASSRGGWEKTQYF. CDR3 DNA: TGTGCCAGCAGTCGCGGGGGGTGGGAGAAGACCCAGTACTTC.

The chain uses TRBV24-1 and TRBJ1-4; perhaps TRBD1 as D (6 bases). This CDR3 region has 14 residues. V lost 4 bases, J lost 4 bases, and 9 bases lay in between. Looked up from germline, CDR1 is KGHDR and CDR2 is SFDVKD. The CDR3 sequence: CATSDPGVNEKLFF. For the CDR3, the DNA is TGTGCCACCAGTGACCCAGGGGTTAATGAAAAACTGTTTTTT.

The genes are TRBV28 and TRBJ2-5; weak D call: TRBD1 (5 bases). V was shortened by 5 bases and J by 3 bases, with 13 bases between the two germline ends. The germline V gene encodes CDR1 MDHEN and CDR2 SYDVKM. This CDR3 is built from 14 residues. The CDR3 DNA is TGTGCCAGCAGTGGCCCAGGGCTCGAAGAGACCCAGTACTTC. It is translated as CASSGPGLEETQYF.

This sequence joins TRBV6-6 and TRBJ1-2; possible D gene TRBD1, 6 bases. Germline assignment: CDR1 MNHNY and CDR2 SVGAGI (reference sequence). The germline V and J ends were trimmed by 5 bases and 5 bases, with 24 bases remaining between them. The length of the CDR3 is 17 residues. CDR3 nucleotides: TGTGCCAGCAGTCCCCTGGGGGGGGCTTCACTAGAGTATGGCTACACCTTC. Translation gives CASSPLGGASLEYGYTF.

This chain links TRBV6-5 with TRBJ2-7; TRBD1 agrees at 7 bases. J gave up 1 base and V 5 bases, and 5 bases lay outside the gene matches. The CDR3 length is 14 residues. In germline, CDR1 is MNHEY, CDR2 SVGAGI. CDR3 loop: CASSNRGRSYEQYF. As DNA, the CDR3 is TGTGCCAGCAGTAACAGGGGCAGGTCCTACGAGCAGTACTTC.

This chain uses TRBV5-4 with TRBJ2-2; TRBD1 matches at 8 bases. There are 16 residues in the CDR3. After removal of 3 bases from V and 0 bases from J, the junction contained 4 bases not matched to a gene. Per germline, CDR1 SGHNT and CDR2 YYREEE (reference sequence). CDR3 sequence reads: CASSSRTGTNTGELFF. The DNA of the CDR3 is TGTGCCAGCAGCTCAAGGACAGGGACGAACACCGGGGAGCTGTTTTTT.

V usage is TRBV19 and J usage is TRBJ1-3, with D possibly matching TRBD1 (5 bases). V lost 4 bases and J 0 bases, leaving 10 bases between the germline ends. Per germline, CDR1 LNHDA and CDR2 SQIVND (reference sequence). CDR3 length: 15 amino acids. CDR3 amino acids: CASSTNGGSGNTIYF. The CDR3 DNA reads TGTGCCAGTAGTACGAACGGGGGCTCTGGAAACACCATATATTTT.

The chain couples TRBV7-2 to TRBJ2-7; 10 bases are a match to TRBD1. This CDR3 has 14 residues. Germline V CDR1 and CDR2: SGHTA, FQGNSA. J gave up 7 bases and V 1 base, and 4 bases lay outside the gene matches. CDR3 coding DNA: TGTGCCAGCAGCTTAGGACAGGGGGCAGGTGAGCAGTACTTC. It encodes CASSLGQGAGEQYF.

The J gene is TRBJ1-2, the V gene TRBV28; 7 bases align to TRBD1. CDR1 and CDR2 from the germline V gene are MDHEN and SYDVKM. J lost 6 bases, V lost 8 bases, and 15 bases had no gene match. The CDR3 is 15 residues long. CDR3 sequence (DNA): TGTGCCAGCTCCGACGGTGGTAGGGGGCGAAATGGCTACACCTTC. It specifies CASSDGGRGRNGYTF.

The V gene is TRBV9, the J gene TRBJ2-1; TRBD1 aligns across 8 bases. Looked up from germline, CDR1 is SGDLS and CDR2 is YYNGEE. V gave up 2 bases and J gave up 2 bases; unmatched junction bases: 0. The CDR3 contains 14 residues. CDR3 in DNA: TGTGCCAGCAGCGTGGACAGGGCCTACAATGAGCAGTTCTTC. Encoded protein: CASSVDRAYNEQFF. The variable domain in full, with the rest retrieved from reference TRBV9 and TRBJ2-1, is DSGVTQTPKHLITATGQRVTLRCSPRSGDLSVYWYQQSLDQGLQFLIQYYNGEERAKGNILERFSAQQFPDLHSELNLSSLELGDSALYFCASSVDRAYNEQFFGPGTRLTVL.

The chain is built from TRBV6-5 and TRBJ1-2, with TRBD1 identical over 9 bases. After removal of 7 bases from V and 6 bases from J, the junction contained 3 bases not matched to a gene. The germline CDR1 and CDR2 sequences are MNHEY and SVGAGI. The CDR3 contains 12 residues. CDR3 nucleotides: TGTGCCAGCAACAACAGGGGGCATGGCTACACCTTC. As protein: CASNNRGHGYTF.

V is TRBV7-8 and J is TRBJ2-3; TRBD2 agrees at 10 bases. Germline V gene sequence: CDR1 SGHVS, CDR2 FQNEAQ. V lost 5 bases and J lost 8; bases outside the gene matches: 10. The length of the CDR3 is 15 residues. CDR3 region: CASSPRLAGAVTQYF. The DNA of the CDR3 is TGTGCCAGCAGCCCGAGACTAGCGGGTGCCGTTACGCAGTATTTT.

The rearrangement uses TRBV5-6 and TRBJ2-7, with a possible D match to TRBD1 (5 bases). The CDR3 is 15 residues long. V dropped 0 bases and J dropped 2 bases, with 12 bases sitting between them. Looked up from germline, CDR1 is SGHDT and CDR2 is YYEEEE. The DNA for the CDR3 is TGTGCCAGCAGCTTGGTACAGGCTTCTCCCTACGAGCAGTACTTC. It is translated as CASSLVQASPYEQYF.

The chain is built from TRBV6-2 or TRBV6-3 and TRBJ1-1; weak D call: TRBD1 (5 bases). The CDR3 has 12 amino acids. The germline V gene has CDR1 MNHEY and CDR2 SVGEGT. Trimming pared 6 bases from V and 4 bases from J, leaving 9 bases between. Written as DNA, the CDR3 is TGTGCCAGCAGCTCCAGGGTCACTGAAGCTTTCTTT. Its translation is CASSSRVTEAFF.

The chain couples TRBV6-2 or TRBV6-3 to TRBJ1-2; D possibly corresponds to TRBD1 (5 bases). With 5 bases removed from V and 2 bases from J, the gap between germline ends came to 9 bases. Germline CDR1 reads MNHEY; CDR2 reads SVGEGT. The CDR3 has 13 amino acids. The CDR3 reads CASSRRVNYGYTF. Here the CDR3 DNA reads TGTGCCAGCAGTCGCAGGGTAAACTATGGCTACACCTTC.

The J gene is TRBJ2-7, the V gene TRBV11-2; 7 bases agree with TRBD2. The J segment lost 0 bases and the V segment lost 5 bases, leaving 13 bases of the junction unmatched. The CDR3 consists of 17 residues. Germline CDR1 is SGHAT and CDR2 is FQNNGV. As DNA, the CDR3 is TGTGCCAGCAGCCCGCGAGGCGGGAGAGGGAACTCCTACGAGCAGTACTTC. This translates into CASSPRGGRGNSYEQYF.